What follows are 9 T cell receptor beta chains derived from one specimen sequenced in a study of OX40 agonist ivuxolimab in advanced cancers. This table comes from immunoSEQ multiplex PCR, and its TCRdb copy is limited to in-frame clones, with some not included. The repertoire holds tens of thousands of clones, with around 93% as singletons. This material consisted of CD4+ or CD8+ T cells sorted from blood, taken in a trial of the OX40 agonist ivuxolimab. Receptors were obtained from an adult with an advanced solid tumor such as melanoma, head and neck, liver or kidney cancer.

The chain recombines TRBV28 with TRBJ2-1; D ambiguous. V lost 2 bases and J 6 bases, leaving 2 bases between the germline ends. Per the germline V gene, CDR1 is MDHEN and CDR2 is SYDVKM. This CDR3 has 11 residues. CDR3 region: CASSLVNEQFF. The CDR3 nucleotides read TGTGCCAGCAGTTTAGTCAATGAGCAGTTCTTC.

V and J are TRBV6-5 and TRBJ2-5; no clear D. The J call may not be correct, given that the DNA end is closer to TRBJ2-7. Germline loops: CDR1 MNHEY, CDR2 SVGAGI. This CDR3 contains 14 residues. CDR3 residues: CASSYGPLEYEQYF. The CDR3 DNA reads as TGTGCCAGCAGTTACGGTCCCCTAGAGTACGAGCAGTACTTC.

V usage is TRBV21-1 and J usage is TRBJ1-1; the table's D call, TRBD1, has no DNA check behind it. TRBV21-1 is a pseudogene locus. This CDR3 is 18 amino acids long. CDR3 sequence reads: CASSKDLNTRQGATEAFF. The DNA of the CDR3 is TGTGCCAGCAGCAAAGACCTAAATACTCGACAGGGTGCCACTGAAGCTTTCTTT.

This chain connects TRBV5-4 to TRBJ2-7, with 11 bases matching TRBD1. The CDR3 extends over 14 amino acids. The trim removed 3 bases at V and 4 bases at J, leaving 3 bases unmatched. Looked up from germline, CDR1 is SGHNT and CDR2 is YYREEE (reference sequence). The CDR3 here is CASSWGQGGYEQYF. The CDR3 DNA reads TGTGCCAGCAGCTGGGGACAGGGGGGTTACGAGCAGTACTTC. Filled out from reference TRBV5-4 and TRBJ2-7, the complete variable domain reads ETGVTQSPTHLIKTRGQQVTLRCSSQSGHNTVSWYQQALGQGPQFIFQYYREEENGRGNFPPRFSGLQFPNYSSELNVNALELDDSALYLCASSWGQGGYEQYFGPGTRLTVT.

This clone is a singleton in its sample. This chain connects TRBV6-1 to TRBJ1-3; the D gene is possibly TRBD1 (6 bases). The CDR3 loop spans 13 amino acids. Trimming shortened V by 7 bases and J by 4 bases, and 11 bases separated the two germline ends. Germline V gene lookup returns CDR1 MNHNS and CDR2 SASEGT. The DNA of the CDR3 is TGTGCCAGCAAGGACAGAGAAGGAAACACCATATATTTT. Encoded protein: CASKDREGNTIYF.

The chain carries TRBV29-1 and TRBJ2-2, with D perhaps given as TRBD1 or TRBD2 (7 bases each). Germline CDR1 and CDR2: SQVTM and ANQGSEA. This CDR3 is 16 amino acids long. V gave up 7 bases and J gave up 3 bases, with 21 bases separating them. CDR3 in DNA: TGCAGCGCTCAAACACCCGCAGGGGGGGACACCGGGGAGCTGTTTTTT. This gives the protein CSAQTPAGGDTGELFF.

This chain connects TRBV27 to TRBJ2-7, with D unresolved. Germline lookup yields CDR1 MNHEY and CDR2 SMNVEV (reference sequence). V shed 5 bases and J shed 0 bases, with 11 bases lying between them. The CDR3 spans 14 residues. CDR3 bases: TGTGCCAGCAGTCCTATGATGGGCTCCTACGAGCAGTACTTC. This codes for CASSPMMGSYEQYF.

The chain is built from TRBV7-8 and TRBJ2-1; D not resolved. The germline gives CDR1 SGHVS, CDR2 FQNEAQ. The germline V and J ends were trimmed by 0 bases and 0 bases, with 0 bases remaining between them. This CDR3 comprises 13 residues. CDR3 sequence reads: CASSLASYNEQFF. In DNA form, the CDR3 reads TGTGCCAGCAGCTTAGCCTCCTACAATGAGCAGTTCTTC.

The V gene is TRBV9, the J gene TRBJ2-7; either TRBD1 or TRBD2 may fit D (5 bases each). The CDR3 sequence is 15 residues long. V was trimmed by 3 bases and J by 4 bases, leaving 17 bases between them. The V gene's germline CDR1 is SGDLS and CDR2 YYNGEE. The CDR3 nucleotides read TGTGCCAGCAGCGCCGAAGTTTGGGGGTGGTACGAGCAGTACTTC. Translating it yields CASSAEVWGWYEQYF.